This T cell receptor beta chain is drawn from a study of beta chain features in type 1 diabetes. The whole isolated RNA underwent reverse transcription, so sequencing captured expressed TCRB transcripts. Here immunoSEQ multiplex PCR was the method, and the copy in TCRdb shows in-frame clones only, minus some. The sample carries 350,000 or so clones, less than 20% recorded once. This clone was recorded a few times. What it recognizes is unknown. The CDR3 contains 14 residues. The germline CDR1 and CDR2 sequences are SGHTA and FQGNSA. Deletions cut 5 bases from V and 6 bases from J, with 14 bases between. Findings and limits, study-wide: Type 1 diabetes patients had moderately but significantly shorter TCRB CDR3s in all four CD4+ subsets.

The sequenced material came from naive CD4+ T cells from blood. The V gene is TRBV7-2, the J gene TRBJ2-4; D is undetermined. This receptor was identified in a woman between 18 and 29 years old in good health. The CDR3 DNA is TGTGCCAGCAGCCCTCCCTCTACTCGAAACATTCAGTACTTC. Protein sequence: CASSPPSTRNIQYF.